This TCR beta chain was retrieved from a study of tumor and adjacent non-tumor tissue in lung cancer (dated by TCRdb to 2016 to 2019). Context from the whole study: Of the cohort, eleven to twelve patients had adenocarcinoma, 2 had squamous cell carcinoma and 1 had small cell lung cancer. The 15 enrolled patients, of whom 10 were men and 5 were women, were aged about 30 to 80 years and were diagnosed with TNM stage I to III disease. Sequencing generated a total of 125,075,908 productive TCRbeta reads, averaging roughly 4.2 million reads per sample. Bulk TCRbeta repertoires were compared between lung tumor tissue and matched distant non-tumor lung tissue obtained from fewer than 18 lung cancer patients. For each patient, one tumor sample and one normal lung sample were taken, giving around 30 paired specimens that underwent TCRbeta CDR3 sequencing.

Sequences MDHEN (CDR1) and SYDVKM (CDR2) are obtained from the germline V gene. Counted from cysteine to phenylalanine, this CDR3 has 20 amino acids. Left in the record is the CDR3 DNA by itself, 60 bases read in frame from the first base. From V the trimming removes 7 bases and from J it removes 1 base, while the gene matches leave 21 bases of the junction unaccounted for. Points on this clonotype: Its antigen is not yet known. One base away there is no much larger clone; base qualities are not given.

RNA was isolated from bulk, unsorted tissue, and RNA quality was assessed with a NanoDrop ND-1000 and an Agilent 2100. Distant non-tumor tissue taken more than 3 cm from the tumor edge was used as the normal lung sample. The donors were newly diagnosed lung cancer patients admitted for thoracic surgery in China from August to November 2014 who had not received prior chemotherapy. Patients who had received previous radiotherapy or chemotherapy, or who had another concurrent cancer, were excluded from the study. Surgical tissue pieces of about 1-2.1 cm3 were preserved in RNAlater solution and were kept at -80 degrees C until use. Libraries were prepared through multiplex PCR. Instrument on record: Illumina HiSeq 2500. TCRbeta libraries were constructed through three rounds of nested PCR with primers (Table S4) according to protocols modified from ARM-PCR. PCR products of 200-500 bp were gel-excised and purified with the QIAquick gel extraction kit before sequencing. The published analysis was carried out like this. Reads were cleaned using Trimmomatic, were merged into complete CDR3 sequences using FLASH, and were assigned to V(D)J germline segments using MiTCR. Clonal diversity was computed as the inverse Simpson's index with VDJtools. Productive reads were defined as in-frame sequences without a premature stop codon. Using fastp trimming at Q25 and MiXCR clonotype assembly, TCRdb reanalyzed the public sequencing data and kept in-frame beta chains. Rows with a matching CDR3 protein are joined into one entry that keeps the most common DNA and genes. TCRdb's processing, not the authors' own work, is the source of the V and J calls. The sample records 90,000 to 100,000 distinct CDR3 sequences, about 80% of which are singletons. The ten top clones hold less than 40% of the sample.

The full study reports these points: A significantly larger cumulative share of the repertoire was made up by the top 100 clones in normal lung than in tumor tissue. Only around 16 patients were in the cohort, and the authors stated that larger samples and more detailed clinical data are needed. Significantly higher TCR diversity (inverse Simpson) was observed in tumor tissue than in normal lung tissue (roughly 390 vs 170, P = 0.0075, Mann-Whitney U test). Peripheral blood was not sequenced, so blood TCRbeta repertoires were not examined in the lung cancer patients of the study. Significantly higher TCR diversity was found in younger patients, and higher tumor TCR diversity was associated with shorter overall and disease-free survival. Neither the sequencing platform nor unique molecular identifiers are named or mentioned anywhere in the methods.

The chain was built from TRBV28 and TRBJ2-1, and 8 junctional nucleotides match TRBD2. Sample: distant non-tumor lung tissue. The clonotype comes from a man in his 60s with small cell lung cancer. In nucleotides, the sequence is TGTGCCAGCAAAGGGGAGAGAGCCGGCGGGAGGTTTCAGTCCTACAATGAGCAGTTCTTC. Its amino acids are CASKGERAGGRFQSYNEQFF.